Sequencing of this TCR beta chain was carried out in a study of blood T cell repertoires in COVID-19. CDR1 SGHKS and CDR2 YYEKEE come from the germline V gene (reference sequence). The CDR3 length is 16 residues. TCRdb's copy holds only in-frame clones and misses some; the assay was immunoSEQ multiplex PCR. The top ten hold 11% of the sample, which has about 140,000 clones, over 80% seen once. This clone was seen a single time. Its ends do not fully match the called genes, so a read error is possible. The receptor was isolated from a man aged 55 to 70 who had recovered from COVID-19. The sequencing sample was made of PBMCs or T cells enriched from blood (not recorded which). The chain couples TRBV5-5 to TRBJ1-2; the match to TRBD1 covers 9 bases. CDR3 region: CASSPEGQGGGYGYTF. Written as DNA, the CDR3 is TGTGCCAGCAGCCCCGAGGGACAGGGAGGTGGCTATGGCTATACCTTC.